Shown below are 19 T cell receptor beta chains from a single sample sequenced in a study of T cells after yellow fever vaccination (dated by TCRdb to the late 2010s). Taken with the paper, the label for treatment or condition translates to: live attenuated yellow fever vaccine strain. Receptor libraries were prepared by 5' RACE. This sample was sequenced with an Illumina NovaSeq 6000. TCRdb took the public reads, trimmed them with fastp at Q25, ran MiXCR for clone calling and kept in-frame beta chains. A single entry per CDR3 protein holds the most common genes and DNA from its merged rows. The sample data list about 340,000 distinct CDR3 sequences, and approximately 13% of these were observed just once. The ten largest make up 3% to 4% of the sample. This material consisted of CD4+ T cells sorted from PBMCs, taken 15 days after the yellow fever booster vaccination. All receptors derive from a man younger than 35 who received the YFV17D yellow fever vaccine.

The J gene is TRBJ2-1, the V gene TRBV7-2; possibly TRBD1 for D (6 bases). Trimming pared 2 bases from V and 9 bases from J, leaving 11 bases between. The CDR3 runs to 13 residues. The V gene's germline CDR1 is SGHTA and CDR2 FQGNSA. The CDR3 DNA follows: TGTGCCAGCAGCTTACGGTTAGGGGGTGAGCAGTTCTTC. Amino acid sequence: CASSLRLGGEQFF.

In this sample, this clonotype turned up a few times. The genes are TRBV6-5 and TRBJ1-2; D may be TRBD1 (5 bases). Trimming removed 5 bases at V and 4 bases at J, with 11 bases between. Per germline, CDR1 MNHEY and CDR2 SVGAGI. The CDR3 extends over 13 amino acids. CDR3 coding DNA: TGTGCCAGCAGTGCCGACAGATCCTATGGCTACACCTTC. Translated: CASSADRSYGYTF.

This clonotype occurred a few times. The genes are TRBV21-1 and TRBJ2-1. TRBV21-1 is noted as a pseudogene. This CDR3 region has 15 residues. The CDR3 here is CASSNETTAYNEQFF. In DNA, the CDR3 is TGTGCCAGCAGCAATGAGACCACCGCCTACAATGAGCAGTTCTTC.

The rearrangement uses TRBV20-1 and TRBJ2-7; 8 bases agree with TRBD2. V gave up 5 bases and J gave up 2 bases; unmatched junction bases: 5. The length of the CDR3 is 13 residues. Germline V gene sequence: CDR1 DFQATT, CDR2 SNEGSKA (reference sequence). In DNA, the CDR3 is TGCAGTGCTGAGCGGGGGCCTACCTACGAGCAGTACTTC. Encoded protein: CSAERGPTYEQYF.

The V and J genes are TRBV5-1 and TRBJ2-7, with no clear D. The CDR3 has 14 residues. V was pared by 4 bases and J by 5 bases, with 16 bases between. Germline V gene sequence: CDR1 SGHRS, CDR2 YFSETQ. The CDR3 nucleotides read TGCGCCAGCAGCCCCGGACCGTCGACCCACGAGCAGTACGTC. Amino acid sequence: CASSPGPSTHEQYV.

The V call is TRBV7-6, the J call TRBJ1-1; 9 nucleotides line up with TRBD1. The CDR3 length is 15 residues. Germline lookup yields CDR1 SGHVS and CDR2 FNYEAQ. With 3 bases clipped from V and 5 bases from J, the junction kept 7 bases outside the gene matches. This CDR3 reads CASSLTTGGKTEAFF. The CDR3 DNA reads as TGTGCCAGCAGCTTGACGACAGGGGGAAAAACTGAAGCTTTCTTT.

This chain joins TRBV14 and TRBJ2-5; D tentatively fits TRBD1 or TRBD2 (5 bases each). This CDR3 has 15 residues. V was cut by 4 bases and J by 5 bases, with 17 bases left in between. Germline V gives CDR1 SGHDN, CDR2 FVKESK. The CDR3 nucleotides are TGTGCCAGCAGCCCCCTGACATTAGGGACGGAGACCCAGTACTTC. Its protein product is CASSPLTLGTETQYF.

The chain joins TRBV5-1 to TRBJ2-2; weak D call: TRBD2 (6 bases). CDR1 is SGHRS and CDR2 is YFSETQ in the germline V gene. The CDR3 sequence is 15 residues long. Trimming removed 4 bases from V and 7 bases from J, with 17 bases in between. The CDR3 DNA follows: TGCGCCAGCAGCGCTCGGGGTCCCGGGAGCGGGGAGCTGTTTTTT. Its protein is CASSARGPGSGELFF.

There are many counts of this clonotype. The chain joins TRBV2 to TRBJ2-7; D is perhaps TRBD2 (6 bases). Germline assignment: CDR1 SNHLY and CDR2 FYNNEI. This CDR3 contains 13 residues. With 8 bases removed from V and 1 base from J, the gap between germline ends came to 12 bases. CDR3 region: CASGGTPSYEQYF. The CDR3 DNA is TGTGCCAGCGGAGGGACTCCTTCCTACGAGCAGTACTTC.

This sequence joins TRBV28 and TRBJ1-4; the D is unclear. This CDR3 contains 15 residues. Trimming cost V 3 bases and J 1 base, with 9 bases left between them. CDR1 and CDR2 from the germline V gene are MDHEN and SYDVKM. CDR3 nucleotide sequence: TGTGCCAGCAGTTTTGGTGGTGGAACTAATGAAAAACTGTTTTTT. It is translated as CASSFGGGTNEKLFF.

Only a few counts were recorded for this clonotype. This chain connects TRBV29-1 to TRBJ1-1, with D uncertain. The germline V and J ends were trimmed by 3 bases and 0 bases, with 8 bases remaining between them. CDR3 length: 13 residues. The germline gives CDR1 SQVTM, CDR2 ANQGSEA. The CDR3 nucleotides read TGCAGCGTTGATCTAGCTATGAACACTGAAGCTTTCTTT. This codes for CSVDLAMNTEAFF.

This clonotype showed up many times. This chain connects TRBV9 to TRBJ1-6; D is undetermined. Looked up from germline, CDR1 is SGDLS and CDR2 is YYNGEE. The CDR3 totals 12 residues. The germline V and J ends were trimmed by 1 base and 5 bases, with 1 base remaining between them. Here the CDR3 DNA reads TGTGCCAGCAGCGTAAATAATTCACCCCTCCACTTT. This codes for CASSVNNSPLHF.

This clonotype was observed a few times. The chain couples TRBV3-1 to TRBJ1-2; D is ambiguous. The V end was cut by 0 bases, the J end by 4 bases, with 9 bases between. This CDR3 has 14 amino acids. The germline V gene encodes CDR1 LGHDT and CDR2 YNNKEL (reference sequence). DNA of the CDR3: TGTGCCAGCAGCCAAGAGGGAACCTCCTATGGCTACACCTTC. This translates into CASSQEGTSYGYTF.

The sample holds a few counts of this clonotype. This chain joins TRBV28 and TRBJ2-7; possible D gene TRBD1, 5 bases. This CDR3 is built from 12 residues. Per the germline V gene, CDR1 is MDHEN and CDR2 is SYDVKM. The V and J ends lost 3 bases and 5 bases respectively, with 8 bases between them. As DNA, the CDR3 is TGTGCCAGCAGTTTCGCAGGGAACGAGCAGTACGTC. It codes for CASSFAGNEQYV.

This clonotype has at least ten counts. The chain is built from TRBV3-1 and TRBJ2-7; D ambiguous. This CDR3 is built from 12 residues. Germline loops: CDR1 LGHDT, CDR2 YNNKEL (reference sequence). Trimming cost V 1 base and J 3 bases, with 4 bases left between them. Here the CDR3 DNA reads TGTGCCAGCAGCCAAGGGGGCTACGAGCAGTACTTC. As protein: CASSQGGYEQYF.

Only a few counts were recorded for this clonotype. The CDR3 sequence: CASRGQHTEAFF. CDR3 nucleotides: TGTGCCAGCAGGGGACAGCACACTGAAGCTTTCTTT. The V call is TRBV6-1, the J call TRBJ1-1, with 7 bases matching TRBD1. Germline CDR1 and CDR2: MNHNS and SASEGT. The CDR3 contains 12 residues. J was trimmed by 3 bases and V by 6 bases; bases with no gene match: 1.

V is TRBV6-5 and J is TRBJ2-5; D remains ambiguous. The CDR3 runs 16 residues. V gave up 0 bases and J gave up 5 bases, with 16 bases separating them. Germline values: CDR1 MNHEY, CDR2 SVGAGI. DNA of the CDR3: TGTGCCAGCAGTTACTCGGCAACAGCTCGGACCGAGACCCAGTACTTC. Its protein product is CASSYSATARTETQYF.

CDR3 coding DNA: TGCAGTGCCCCAGGACTAGCGGGGGGCACAGATACGCAGTATTTT. This translates into CSAPGLAGGTDTQYF. The chain uses TRBV20-1 and TRBJ2-3, with 13 bases matching TRBD2. Per germline, CDR1 DFQATT and CDR2 SNEGSKA (reference sequence). The V and J ends lost 6 bases and 1 base, in that order; junction bases with no gene match: 4. The CDR3 loop spans 15 amino acids.

The chain is built from TRBV6-5 and TRBJ1-3; maybe TRBD1 (6 bases). CDR1 MNHEY and CDR2 SVGAGI come from the germline V gene. V lost 0 bases and J 2 bases, leaving 11 bases between the germline ends. The CDR3 is made up of 16 amino acids. CDR3 in amino acids: CASSYSLQGTGNTIYF. The DNA for the CDR3 is TGTGCCAGCAGTTACTCCCTGCAGGGGACTGGAAACACCATATATTTT.